This TCR beta chain was documented in a study of shared clonotypes between healthy human individuals. Findings and limits, study-wide: Expectations were that clonotype sharing among donors would be affected by sequencing depth. Naive subsets usually exceeded memory subsets in estimated richness. Sampling included only blood; tissue repertoires likely differ.

The V and J ends lost 4 bases and 7 bases, in that order; junction bases with no gene match: 8. This CDR3 spans 16 amino acids. CDR1 is SGHNT, CDR2 YYREEE, per germline (reference sequence). The split of CD4+ cells yielded CD45RA+ naive and CD45RA-negative memory subsets. About this clone itself: Its target is unknown.

Measured with immunoSEQ multiplex PCR; TCRdb has only the in-frame clones, and not every one. The profile shows fewer than 2.5 million clones, over 85% of them singletons. The rearrangement links TRBV5-4 to TRBJ2-1; TRBD2 matches at 13 bases. This clonotype was obtained from a man younger than 30 in good health. Some clones in this sample may be carry-over from other donors' samples. The sequenced sample was naive CD4+ T cells from PBMCs. Subset meaning: CD45RA+ positively selected. The CDR3 DNA reads as TGTGCCAGCAGCCCGAGGACTAGCGGGAGTGGAAATGAGCAGTTCTTC. Translating gives CASSPRTSGSGNEQFF.